This T cell receptor beta chain was documented in a study of T cells after yellow fever vaccination. Ten or more counts support this clonotype. Using its own MiXCR run on the 5' RACE reads, TCRdb lists one record per CDR3 protein. Seen here are approximately 32,000 distinct CDR3 sequences, about 4.6% observed once, and the top ten hold under 55%. CDR3 length: 17 residues. The V end was cut by 2 bases, the J end by 2 bases, with 16 bases between. The germline V gene encodes CDR1 SGHVS and CDR2 FNYEAQ. The specimen comprised CD8+ T cells sorted from PBMCs, sampled 5 days after the yellow fever booster vaccination. The sequence was collected from a man aged 25-45 years who received the YFV17D yellow fever vaccine. The chain combines TRBV7-6 with TRBJ2-1, with D possibly matching TRBD2 (7 bases). CDR3 nucleotides: TGTGCCAGCAGCTTATTCCCGGGGGGCGCAACCTACAATGAGCAGTTCTTC. Translated: CASSLFPGGATYNEQFF.